Given below is one T cell receptor (beta chain) in context. Its antigen remains unidentified. The entry originates in a study of shared clonotypes between healthy human individuals. Study outcomes and limitations: It was anticipated that sequencing depth would influence how many clonotypes donors shared. In having few donors, the study represented limited genetic and exposure-history diversity.

An even split of each subset's genomic DNA across several immunoSEQ plates was performed. Unsorted PBMC replicate PCRs drew on around 300 ng DNA, representing 25,000 to 30,000 T cell genomes. This table comes from immunoSEQ multiplex PCR, and its TCRdb copy is limited to in-frame clones, with some not included. Of fewer than 600,000 clones in the sample, about 76% were seen once. The receptor's source is a woman aged 40 to 49 in good health. Some clones in this sample may be carry-over from other donors' samples. The material sequenced was PBMCs.

CDR3 loop: CASSPRGAITTYEQYF. DNA for the CDR3: TGTGCCAGCTCACCAAGGGGGGCAATTACCACCTACGAGCAGTACTTC. The chain carries TRBV18 and TRBJ2-7, with D tentatively TRBD1 or TRBD2 (6 bases each). Trimming shortened V by 2 bases and J by 2 bases, and 16 bases separated the two germline ends. The V gene's germline CDR1 is KGHSH and CDR2 LQKENI. The CDR3 is 16 residues long.